The TCR beta chain described here comes from a study of T-cell memory formation after mild COVID-19. Study-wide points: For contracting clones, CD4+ ones sat mainly in CM and EM, CD8+ in EMRA. Clones that contracted from day 15 to 85 had balanced CD4/CD8; later expanders were CD4+ biased. In pre-infection memory, a portion of responding clones appeared, which suggested that cross-reactive memory joined.

In the case of this clonotype: The antigen remains unidentified.

Constant-segment-primed 5'RACE gave TCR alpha and TCR beta cDNA libraries with sample barcodes and UMIs. TCRdb redid the calling of the 5' RACE reads with MiXCR, one entry per CDR3 protein. The table lists around 45,000 distinct CDR3 sequences, approximately 9.6% of them singletons. With V trimmed by 3 bases and J by 5 bases, 4 bases remained unmatched. Germline CDR1 and CDR2: MRHNA and SNTAGT. The CDR3 loop spans 15 amino acids. This clonotype was obtained from an adult woman who had mild COVID-19 (a few samples of this study predate the infection). Cell type and time point are not known. Sequencing used PBMCs or a T cell subset sorted from them (not recorded which). This chain joins TRBV6-4 and TRBJ2-3; 11 bases align to TRBD2. The CDR3 reads CASSELAGGQDTQYF. Here the CDR3 DNA reads TGTGCCAGCAGTGAGTTAGCGGGGGGGCAAGATACGCAGTATTTT.